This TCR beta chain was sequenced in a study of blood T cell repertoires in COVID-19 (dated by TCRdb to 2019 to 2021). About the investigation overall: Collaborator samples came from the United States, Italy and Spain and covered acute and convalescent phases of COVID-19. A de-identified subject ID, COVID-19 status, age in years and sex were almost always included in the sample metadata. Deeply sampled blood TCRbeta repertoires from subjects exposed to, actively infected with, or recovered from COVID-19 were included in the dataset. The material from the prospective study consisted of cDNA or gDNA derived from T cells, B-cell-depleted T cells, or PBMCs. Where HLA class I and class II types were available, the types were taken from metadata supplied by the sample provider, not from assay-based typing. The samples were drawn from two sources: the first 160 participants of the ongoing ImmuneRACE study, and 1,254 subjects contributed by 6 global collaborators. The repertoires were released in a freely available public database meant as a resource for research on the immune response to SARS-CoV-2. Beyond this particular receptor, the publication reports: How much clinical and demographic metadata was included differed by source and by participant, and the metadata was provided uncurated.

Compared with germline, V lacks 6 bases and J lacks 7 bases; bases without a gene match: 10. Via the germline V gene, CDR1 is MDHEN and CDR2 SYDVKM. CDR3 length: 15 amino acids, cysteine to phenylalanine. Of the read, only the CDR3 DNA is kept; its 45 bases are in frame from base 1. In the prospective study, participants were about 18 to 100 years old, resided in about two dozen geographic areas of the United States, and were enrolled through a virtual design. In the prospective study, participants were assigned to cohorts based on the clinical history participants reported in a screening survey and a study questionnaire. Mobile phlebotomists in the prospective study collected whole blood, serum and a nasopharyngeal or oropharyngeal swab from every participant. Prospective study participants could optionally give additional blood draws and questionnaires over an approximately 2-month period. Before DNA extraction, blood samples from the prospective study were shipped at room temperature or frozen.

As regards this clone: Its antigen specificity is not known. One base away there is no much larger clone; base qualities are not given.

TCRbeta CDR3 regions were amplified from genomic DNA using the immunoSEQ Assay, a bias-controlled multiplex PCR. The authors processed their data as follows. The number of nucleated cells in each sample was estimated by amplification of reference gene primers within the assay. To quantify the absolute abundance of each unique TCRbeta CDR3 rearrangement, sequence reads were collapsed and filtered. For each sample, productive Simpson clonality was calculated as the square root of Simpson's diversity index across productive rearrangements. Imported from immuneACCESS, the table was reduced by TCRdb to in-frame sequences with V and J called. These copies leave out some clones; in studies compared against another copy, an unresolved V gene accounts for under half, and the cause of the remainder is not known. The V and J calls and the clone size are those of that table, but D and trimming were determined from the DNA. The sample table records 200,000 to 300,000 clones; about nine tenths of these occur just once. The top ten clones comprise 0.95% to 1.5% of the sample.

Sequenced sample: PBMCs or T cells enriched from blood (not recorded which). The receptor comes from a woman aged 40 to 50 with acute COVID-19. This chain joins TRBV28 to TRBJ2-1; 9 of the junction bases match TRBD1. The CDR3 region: CASRRRDRERNEQFF. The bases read TGTGCCAGCAGGCGCCGGGACAGGGAGCGGAATGAGCAGTTCTTC.